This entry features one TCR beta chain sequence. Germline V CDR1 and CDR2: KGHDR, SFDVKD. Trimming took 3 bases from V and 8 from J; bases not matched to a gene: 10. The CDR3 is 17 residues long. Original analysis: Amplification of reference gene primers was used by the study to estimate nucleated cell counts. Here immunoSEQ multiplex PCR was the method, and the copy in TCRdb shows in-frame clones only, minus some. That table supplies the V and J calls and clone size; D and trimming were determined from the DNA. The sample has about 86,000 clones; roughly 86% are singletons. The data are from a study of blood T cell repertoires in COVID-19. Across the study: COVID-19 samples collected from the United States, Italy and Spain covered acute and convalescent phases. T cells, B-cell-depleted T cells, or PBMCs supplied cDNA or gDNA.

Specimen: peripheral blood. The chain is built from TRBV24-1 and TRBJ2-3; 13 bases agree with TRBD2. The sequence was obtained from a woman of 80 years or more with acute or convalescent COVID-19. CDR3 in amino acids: CATSDMGLAGSLGTQYF. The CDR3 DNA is TGTGCCACCAGTGATATGGGACTAGCGGGGAGTTTGGGTACGCAGTATTTT.